Listed here are 14 T cell receptor beta chains from one sample, sequenced in a study of T cells after yellow fever vaccination. TCRdb re-derived calls from the 5' RACE reads in MiXCR, one entry per CDR3 protein. The sample yields about 400,000 distinct CDR3 sequences, around a tenth seen once. Here the sequenced sample was PBMCs, taken on the day of the first yellow fever vaccination. The source of these receptors is a man aged 18 to 30 who received the YFV17D yellow fever vaccine.

A few counts support this clonotype. The chain links TRBV7-9 to TRBJ2-7; D unclear. This CDR3 is 12 amino acids long. Trimming left V 1 base short and J 7 bases short, with 8 bases between. Germline CDR1 reads SEHNR; CDR2 reads FQNEAQ (reference sequence). The CDR3: CASSLGPREQYF. The CDR3 bases are TGTGCCAGCAGCTTAGGACCTCGTGAGCAGTACTTC. Together with reference TRBV7-9 and TRBJ2-7, the CDR3 gives the full variable domain: DTGVSQNPRHKITKRGQNVTFRCDPISEHNRLYWYRQTLGQGPEFLTYFQNEAQLEKSRLLSDRFSAERPKGSFSTLEIQRTEQGDSAMYLCASSLGPREQYFGPGTRLTVT.

The J gene is TRBJ2-7, the V gene TRBV14; no definite D call. Trimming stripped 2 bases from V and 1 base from J, with 12 bases between. The germline gives CDR1 SGHDN, CDR2 FVKESK. The CDR3 length is 15 residues. CDR3 DNA sequence: TGTGCCAGCAGCCAATTTGGGCGAAAGTCCTACGAGCAGTACTTC. Its translation: CASSQFGRKSYEQYF.

V and J are TRBV12-5 and TRBJ1-2; D call uncertain. The CDR3 sequence is 14 residues long. The germline V and J ends were trimmed by 6 bases and 0 bases, with 11 bases remaining between them. Germline values: CDR1 LGHNT, CDR2 FRNRAP. The CDR3 DNA reads as TGTGCTAGTGGCCTAGAAGGGCCTAACTATGGCTACACCTTC. Translated: CASGLEGPNYGYTF.

Ten or more counts support this clonotype. The V gene is TRBV11-2, the J gene TRBJ2-1, with 8 bases lining up with TRBD2. The CDR3 covers 17 residues. Germline lookup yields CDR1 SGHAT and CDR2 FQNNGV. The V segment lost 5 bases and the J segment 4 bases; nucleotides outside the gene matches: 13. CDR3 sequence reads: CASSPGRGVQRYNEQFF. Here the CDR3 DNA reads TGTGCCAGCAGCCCCGGGAGGGGCGTCCAGCGGTACAATGAGCAGTTCTTC.

The chain carries TRBV5-5 and TRBJ2-3; D remains ambiguous. This CDR3 is built from 15 residues. Germline V gene sequence: CDR1 SGHKS, CDR2 YYEKEE (reference sequence). The V gene lost 3 bases and the J gene lost 0 bases, with 11 bases spanning the gap. The CDR3 sequence is CASSSAISSTDTQYF. CDR3 coding DNA: TGTGCCAGCAGCTCCGCAATTTCTAGCACAGATACGCAGTATTTT.

Only a few counts were recorded for this clonotype. The V and J genes are TRBV20-1 and TRBJ2-7; D gene unclear. Germline V gene lookup returns CDR1 DFQATT and CDR2 SNEGSKA (reference sequence). The CDR3 is 13 residues long. Trimming cost V 6 bases and J 4 bases, with 16 bases left between them. The CDR3 coding sequence is TGCAGTGCCCGCGACTCGAATCCTTACGAGCAGTACTTC. Encoded protein: CSARDSNPYEQYF.

This rearrangement joins TRBV29-1 to TRBJ2-1, with D maybe TRBD1 (6 bases). The germline V gene encodes CDR1 SQVTM and CDR2 ANQGSEA. The V gene lost 5 bases and the J gene lost 9 bases, with 11 bases spanning the gap. The CDR3 has 11 amino acids. The CDR3 spells CSVQQGIEQFF. CDR3 nucleotides: TGCAGCGTTCAACAGGGCATTGAGCAGTTCTTC.

The chain uses TRBV27 and TRBJ2-2; a weak D match, TRBD2 (6 bases). The CDR3 spans 12 residues. The V end lost 7 bases, the J end lost 16 bases, and 19 bases lay between the germline ends. Germline values: CDR1 MNHEY, CDR2 SMNVEV (reference sequence). For the CDR3, the DNA is TGTGCCAGCACTTGGAGGGAGAGAACTCCGTTTTTT. Its protein product is CASTWRERTPFF.

DNA of the CDR3: TGTGCCAGCGGGCCGTCCGGCACCTACGAGCAGTACGTC. Amino acids: CASGPSGTYEQYV. The chain is built from TRBV27 and TRBJ2-7; D not certain. The CDR3 runs 13 residues. The ends were cut back, 8 bases at V and 2 bases at J, with 13 bases in the middle. CDR1 is MNHEY and CDR2 is SMNVEV in the germline V gene (reference sequence).

This chain joins TRBV18 and TRBJ2-5; 7 nucleotides match TRBD1. The V and J ends lost 2 bases and 1 base, in that order; junction bases with no gene match: 1. Germline loops: CDR1 KGHSH, CDR2 LQKENI. CDR3 size: 14 residues. The CDR3: CASSPTGAQETQYF. CDR3 in DNA: TGTGCCAGCTCACCAACAGGGGCCCAAGAGACCCAGTACTTC.

This clonotype occurred a few times. V and J are TRBV6-5 and TRBJ1-2; D is unclear. Germline CDR1 reads MNHEY; CDR2 reads SVGAGI. CDR3 size: 13 residues. The V gene lost 0 bases and the J gene lost 8 bases, with 10 bases spanning the gap. The CDR3 bases are TGTGCCAGCAGTTACTCTTACGCGGGGGGCTACACCTTC. As protein: CASSYSYAGGYTF.

This sequence joins TRBV11-2 and TRBJ2-2, with D perhaps TRBD2 (5 bases). Deletions cut 0 bases from V and 4 bases from J, with 9 bases between. This CDR3 contains 15 residues. In germline, CDR1 is SGHAT, CDR2 FQNNGV. Here the CDR3 reads CASSLELATTGELFF. The CDR3 DNA sequence: TGTGCCAGCAGCTTAGAGCTAGCAACCACCGGGGAGCTGTTTTTT.

A few counts support this clonotype. V is TRBV6-5 and J is TRBJ1-5; D remains unclear. Germline V gives CDR1 MNHEY, CDR2 SVGAGI. The V gene lost 6 bases and the J gene lost 0 bases, with 12 bases spanning the gap. This CDR3 is built from 15 residues. The CDR3 sequence: CASRTSGHSNQPQHF. DNA for the CDR3: TGTGCCAGCAGGACCTCAGGTCATAGCAATCAGCCCCAGCATTTT.

The chain couples TRBV12-3 or TRBV12-4 to TRBJ2-1; D tentatively reads TRBD1 or TRBD2 (5 bases each). Trimming shortened V by 4 bases and J by 8 bases, and 15 bases separated the two germline ends. The CDR3 has 14 amino acids. The CDR3 region is CASSSNWGKDEQFF. DNA of the CDR3: TGTGCCAGCAGTTCGAATTGGGGGAAGGATGAGCAGTTCTTC.